A single sample gave rise to the 20 T cell receptor beta chains below, sequenced in a study of cytomegalovirus exposure and HLA in healthy donors. The PCR had 60 Vbeta and 13 Jbeta primers. Profiling relied on immunoSEQ multiplex PCR, and the TCRdb table lists in-frame clones only, not all of them. This repertoire shows some 200,000 clones, about 83% found once; its top ten account for just over 1.4%. Sequencing input: PBMCs. The origin of the receptors is a girl between 5 and 17 years old in good health and CMV-seronegative.

About this clone itself: At one end the junction does not follow the germline gene, possibly because of a read error. The chain couples TRBV6-4 to TRBJ1-2; D might be TRBD1 (6 bases). Germline-derived CDR1 and CDR2 are MRHNA and SNTAGT. The CDR3 totals 15 residues. The CDR3 loop reads CPSWIFDRTFYGYTF. DNA of the CDR3: TGTCCCAGCTGGATCTTCGACAGGACCTTCTATGGCTACACCTTC.

CDR3 in DNA: TGTGCCAGCAGCTTGTGGGTTAGCGGGAGGGGGATGGCCTCCTACAATGAGCAGTTCTTC. Protein sequence: CASSLWVSGRGMASYNEQFF. The rearrangement joins TRBV5-4 to TRBJ2-1, with 11 bases matching TRBD2. The V gene end was trimmed by 1 base and the J gene end by 0 bases; junction bases not matched to a gene: 12. The germline V gene encodes CDR1 SGHNT and CDR2 YYREEE (reference sequence). This CDR3 is 20 amino acids long.

This chain connects TRBV27 to TRBJ1-1; D is unclear. This CDR3 has 16 residues. Germline CDR1 is MNHEY and CDR2 is SMNVEV (reference sequence). The V gene lost 3 bases and the J gene lost 3 bases, with 17 bases spanning the gap. The CDR3 DNA is TGTGCCAGCAGTTTGTTGGCCCGCCTAGCGTACACTGAAGCTTTCTTT. Its translation is CASSLLARLAYTEAFF.

This chain connects TRBV28 to TRBJ1-6, with 7 bases fitting TRBD1. CDR3 length: 13 amino acids. J lost 8 bases, V lost 11 bases, and 9 bases had no gene match. Germline V gene sequence: CDR1 MDHEN, CDR2 SYDVKM. The CDR3 here is CAGPGQIYSPLHF. CDR3 sequence (DNA): TGTGCCGGGCCGGGACAGATATATTCACCCCTCCACTTT.

This clone has only one observation. The chain has TRBV19 and TRBJ2-7, with D possibly TRBD2 on 6 matching bases. In germline, CDR1 is LNHDA, CDR2 SQIVND (reference sequence). V dropped 0 bases and J dropped 1 base, with 10 bases sitting between them. The CDR3 has 15 residues. The CDR3 DNA reads TGTGCCAGTAGTATAGATAGCGGCAGATCCTACGAGCAGTACTTC. Translated, it gives CASSIDSGRSYEQYF.

Notes on this clone: Compared with germline, one end of the junction differs, possibly owing to a read error. The J gene is TRBJ2-2, the V gene TRBV30; 9 bases are shared with TRBD1. This CDR3 has 11 amino acids. CDR1 and CDR2 (germline): GTSNPN, SVGIG (reference sequence). CDR3 DNA: TGTGCCTACACTGGGGGACAGGGTTTTCTTTTT. As protein: CAYTGGQGFLF.

The chain joins TRBV5-6 to TRBJ1-4, with 8 bases matching TRBD1. Germline V gene sequence: CDR1 SGHDT, CDR2 YYEEEE. The CDR3 has 17 amino acids. V gave up 3 bases and J gave up 0 bases; unmatched junction bases: 7. CDR3 protein: CASSSQGASSTNEKLFF. DNA for the CDR3: TGTGCCAGCAGCTCCCAGGGGGCCTCCTCAACTAATGAAAAACTGTTTTTT. Full variable domain (remainder filled in from reference TRBV5-6 and TRBJ1-4): DAGVTQSPTHLIKTRGQQVTLRCSPKSGHDTVSWYQQALGQGPQFIFQYYEEEERQRGNFPDRFSGHQFPNYSSELNVNALLLGDSALYLCASSSQGASSTNEKLFFGSGTQLSVL.

The chain uses TRBV4-2 and TRBJ2-7, with D unresolved. In germline, CDR1 is LGHNA, CDR2 YNFKEQ. This CDR3 has 14 residues. V lost 4 bases and J lost 4, with 14 bases in between. This CDR3 is CASSRGGGSYEQYF. CDR3 coding DNA: TGTGCCAGCAGCCGAGGCGGCGGTTCATACGAGCAGTACTTC.

The genes are TRBV6-5 and TRBJ1-2; 7 positions match TRBD1. Germline CDR1 is MNHEY and CDR2 is SVGAGI. CDR3 length: 12 amino acids. V shed 8 bases, J shed 6 bases, and the junction held 6 bases outside the gene matches. In DNA, the CDR3 is TGTGCCAGCGGAACAGGGGTTCATGGCTACACCTTC. This translates into CASGTGVHGYTF.

The chain employs TRBV28 and TRBJ1-5; no definite D call. The CDR3 spans 15 residues. Trimming removed 6 bases from V and 0 bases from J, with 12 bases in between. The germline V gene has CDR1 MDHEN and CDR2 SYDVKM. CDR3 sequence: CASSRSGYSNQPQHF. CDR3 nucleotide sequence: TGTGCCAGCAGCCGGTCGGGATATAGCAATCAGCCCCAGCATTTT.

The J gene is TRBJ2-1, the V gene TRBV5-1, with a tentative D call TRBD2 (5 bases). The CDR3 sequence is 14 residues long. In germline, CDR1 is SGHRS, CDR2 YFSETQ. Trimming stripped 4 bases from V and 7 bases from J, with 15 bases between. The CDR3 region has the DNA TGCGCCAGCAGCCGGCGTCTAGCAGAGAATGAGCAGTTCTTC. This translates into CASSRRLAENEQFF.

As DNA, the CDR3 is TGTGCCGCTACAGAACCCTCTGACTACGAGCAGTACTTC. Translating it yields CAATEPSDYEQYF. The V call is TRBV30, the J call TRBJ2-7; D ambiguous. Germline CDR1 reads GTSNPN; CDR2 reads SVGIG (reference sequence). Between the trimmed V and J ends, which lost 8 bases and 3 bases, there was a span of 17 bases. The CDR3 loop spans 13 amino acids.

The chain uses TRBV5-1 and TRBJ2-3; 9 bases fit TRBD1. The CDR3 spans 16 residues. CDR1 and CDR2 from the germline V gene are SGHRS and YFSETQ. The V segment lost 1 base and the J segment 6 bases; nucleotides outside the gene matches: 9. The CDR3 sequence: CASSLLDRGLTDTQYF. The CDR3 coding sequence is TGCGCCAGCAGCTTGCTGGACAGGGGCCTAACGGATACGCAGTATTTT.

The chain joins TRBV27 to TRBJ2-1; 11 bases are shared with TRBD2. The CDR3 covers 19 residues. The V and J ends lost 5 bases and 4 bases, in that order; junction bases with no gene match: 16. The germline V gene encodes CDR1 MNHEY and CDR2 SMNVEV (reference sequence). CDR3 bases: TGTGCCAGCAGTCCTTATCCGGCCCTAGCGGGGGGCCCTTACAATGAGCAGTTCTTC. Residues: CASSPYPALAGGPYNEQFF.

The rearrangement joins TRBV7-2 to TRBJ2-3; 9 nucleotides align to TRBD2. Looked up from germline, CDR1 is SGHTA and CDR2 is FQGNSA. The CDR3 has 17 residues. J lost 0 bases, V lost 6 bases, and 10 bases had no gene match. CDR3 loop: CASSLTRGGPSTDTQYF. Written as DNA, the CDR3 is TGTGCCAGCAGTCTTACGCGGGGGGGTCCCAGCACAGATACGCAGTATTTT. Based on the CDR3 plus reference TRBV7-2 and TRBJ2-3, the full variable domain is GAGVSQSPSNKVTEKGKDVELRCDPISGHTALYWYRQSLGQGLEFLIYFQGNSAPDKSGLPSDRFSAERTGGSVSTLTIQRTQQEDSAVYLCASSLTRGGPSTDTQYFGPGTRLTVL.

The chain combines TRBV4-1 with TRBJ1-2; 9 bases are a match to TRBD1. Germline V CDR1 and CDR2: MGHRA, YSYEKL. V lost 4 bases to trimming and J lost 5 bases; unmatched junction nucleotides: 11. This CDR3 contains 16 residues. CDR3 in amino acids: CASSLLGQGGGYGYTF. CDR3 bases: TGCGCCAGCAGCCTCCTGGGACAGGGAGGGGGATATGGCTACACCTTC.

V is TRBV18 and J is TRBJ1-2; tentative D call: TRBD1 (5 bases). Germline values: CDR1 KGHSH, CDR2 LQKENI. There are 14 residues in the CDR3. Trimming pared 1 base from V and 4 bases from J, leaving 10 bases between. The CDR3 is CASSPQGRGYGYTF. The CDR3 coding sequence is TGTGCCAGCTCACCACAGGGAAGGGGCTATGGCTACACCTTC.

This clone appeared a single time. The CDR3 DNA sequence: TGTGCCAGTAGAGGGAGAGGGGGTGCTAACTATGGCTACACCTTC. As protein: CASRGRGGANYGYTF. This sequence joins TRBV19 and TRBJ1-2, with a weak D call TRBD1 (6 bases). This CDR3 comprises 15 residues. CDR1 is LNHDA and CDR2 is SQIVND in the germline V gene (reference sequence). The V and J ends lost 6 bases and 0 bases respectively, with 14 bases between them.

The J gene is TRBJ2-5, the V gene TRBV5-5; TRBD1 matches 8 bases. Germline trimming cut 7 bases from V and 9 bases from J; bases unmatched to any gene: 8. Germline V gene data show CDR1 as SGHKS and CDR2 as YYEKEE (reference sequence). This CDR3 has 12 amino acids. This chain's CDR3 is CASGTDRVAQYF. The CDR3 coding sequence is TGTGCCAGCGGGACGGACAGGGTGGCCCAGTACTTC.

The CDR3 bases are TGTGCCAGCAGGACAGGGGACAATCAGCCCCAGCATTTT. Protein sequence: CASRTGDNQPQHF. J is TRBJ1-5 and V is TRBV28; 8 bases are a match to TRBD1. Per germline, CDR1 MDHEN and CDR2 SYDVKM. V was clipped by 6 bases and J by 3 bases; unmatched bases: 1. The CDR3 runs 13 residues. The entire variable domain, with the rest obtained from reference TRBV28 and TRBJ1-5, is as follows: DVKVTQSSRYLVKRTGEKVFLECVQDMDHENMFWYRQDPGLGLRLIYFSYDVKMKEKGDIPEGYSVSREKKERFSLILESASTNQTSMYLCASRTGDNQPQHFGDGTRLSIL.